This is a list of T cell receptor beta chains from one sample in a study of shared clonotypes between healthy human individuals. Sequencing was performed with immunoSEQ multiplex PCR; in TCRdb, only in-frame clones are kept and a portion is missing. The sample contains about 530,000 clones, roughly 85% of which appear only once. The sample taken for sequencing was PBMCs. The receptors were gathered from a woman between 40 and 55 years old in good health. Some clones in this sample may be carry-over from other donors' samples. The CDR3 runs from the conserved cysteine through the conserved F or W. The order of the fields is D gene, J gene, V gene, CDR3 protein. A D gene is named only where the DNA matches it firmly.

-	TRBJ2-2	TRBV11-2	CASSFVASTGELFF
TRBD1	TRBJ2-5	TRBV5-4	CASSRDRGGETQYF
TRBD1	TRBJ1-2	TRBV7-2	CASRATGGLYYGYTF
-	TRBJ2-1	TRBV28	CASSLVGGTPLSEQFF
TRBD2	TRBJ2-3	TRBV7-8	CASSYPTSGSPDTQYF
-	TRBJ2-1	TRBV5-1	CASSRTDGASYNEQFF
TRBD2	TRBJ2-7	TRBV2	CASSELAGGLGEQYF
-	TRBJ1-4	TRBV5-5	CASSFRPAEGKLFF
TRBD2	TRBJ2-1	TRBV6-6	CASRPSGVGYNEQFF
-	TRBJ1-2	TRBV9	CASSTRTSANYGYTF
-	TRBJ2-2	TRBV6-6	CASRDRTNTGELFF
-	TRBJ1-3	TRBV11-2	CASSSPSSTGPGNTIYF
TRBD2	TRBJ2-1	TRBV11-3	CASSLQLAGHNEQFF
-	TRBJ2-3	TRBV6-4	CASSELASTDTQYF
TRBD1	TRBJ2-2	TRBV28	CASSFGTVNVGELFF
-	TRBJ1-1	TRBV27	CASSRGTEAFF
TRBD1	TRBJ2-2	TRBV10-3	CAISDSLTGITGELFF
-	TRBJ2-7	TRBV9	CASSVVGGEHIYEQYF
-	TRBJ1-1	TRBV5-4	CASSLAVGGLTRSTEAFF
-	TRBJ1-4	TRBV25-1	CASSERLGRSEKLFF
-	TRBJ2-3	TRBV5-5	CASSPLWYTDTQYF
-	TRBJ2-1	TRBV29-1	CSDHLAQRQFF
-	TRBJ2-5	TRBV5-6	CASSFLGETQYF
TRBD1	TRBJ2-1	TRBV5-1	CASSSLGQGSSYNEQFF
-	TRBJ2-7	TRBV21-1	CASSPWTRAYEQYF
-	TRBJ2-5	TRBV29-1	CSVRPPGETQYF
-	TRBJ1-4	TRBV19	CASSGRRGATNEKLFF
-	TRBJ2-7	TRBV5-1	CASSLVRATHYEQYF
-	TRBJ1-2	TRBV28	CASRRTDGFAGYTF
TRBD1	TRBJ2-1	TRBV28	CATNRDSEQFF
-	TRBJ2-3	TRBV9	CASSVEGAPTDTQYF
-	TRBJ2-5	TRBV7-2	CASSYTPRGETQYF
-	TRBJ1-5	TRBV20-1	CSARDDGPQHF
-	TRBJ2-7	TRBV6-1	CASGPQATYEQYF
-	TRBJ2-6	TRBV25-1	CASSGGAGANVLTF
TRBD1	TRBJ1-5	TRBV30	CAWSVQGGAQPQHF
-	-	TRBV10-3	CAIRSLGTRDEQYF
TRBD1	TRBJ2-7	TRBV5-1	CASKRGTGDNEQYF
-	TRBJ2-1	TRBV27	CASGGYNEQFF
TRBD2	TRBJ2-1	TRBV5-1	CASSLIAGGPGNEQFF
TRBD2	TRBJ2-1	TRBV6-4	CASSAGDDNEQFF
TRBD1	TRBJ1-2	TRBV4-3	CASSTTGDYGYTF